Sequencing of this T cell receptor (beta chain) was carried out in a study of blood T cell repertoires in COVID-19 (TCRdb year 2020). At the level of the whole study: Samples covering the acute and convalescent phases of COVID-19 were provided by collaborators in the United States, Italy and Spain. Samples were obtained from the ongoing ImmuneRACE study (first 160 participants) and from about 1,300 subjects provided by 6 global collaborators. Where HLA class I and class II types were available, the types were taken from metadata supplied by the sample provider, not from assay-based typing. The dataset comprised deeply sampled blood TCRbeta repertoires from subjects exposed to, actively infected with, or recovered from COVID-19. The prospective study material was composed of cDNA or gDNA derived from T cells, B-cell-depleted T cells, or PBMCs. A freely available public database, intended as a resource for researchers studying the immune response to SARS-CoV-2, is where the repertoires were released. The sample metadata nearly always contained a de-identified subject ID, COVID-19 status, age in years and sex.

General findings and caveats noted by the study authors: How much clinical and demographic metadata was included differed by source and by participant, and the metadata was provided uncurated.

Samples from volunteer blood donors who had recovered from COVID-19 were contributed by a second Seattle source. Whole blood was collected in K2EDTA tubes by collaborating institutions according to the institutions' own protocols. For TCRbeta analysis, collaborator samples were shipped as frozen whole blood, as isolated PBMCs, or as DNA extracted from either sample type. About this clone itself: Its specific antigen is unknown. No base-level quality is on record; no much larger clone is a single base apart.

TCRbeta CDR3 regions were amplified from genomic DNA by means of the immunoSEQ Assay, a bias-controlled multiplex PCR. On the study's bioinformatics: The number of nucleated cells in each sample was estimated from the amplification of reference gene primers within the assay. To quantify the absolute abundance of each unique TCRbeta CDR3 rearrangement, sequence reads were collapsed and filtered. For each sample, productive Simpson clonality was calculated by taking the square root of Simpson's diversity index across productive rearrangements. In its TCRdb copy, this immuneACCESS table keeps in-frame sequences only and misses some clones. Where compared with another copy, unresolved V genes explain less than half of these, and the others have no known cause. That table is the source of V, J and clone size, and D and trimming were worked out from the DNA. Present in this sample are a few hundred thousand clones, 80% to 85% of which were seen just once. 4.5% to 5.5% of the sample goes to the ten largest clones.

V is pared back by 0 bases and J by 4 bases, with 4 bases lying between the germline termini. The CDR3 starts with the cysteine, ends with the phenylalanine, and has 13 residues. The DNA shown is the 39-base CDR3, in frame from base 1. The germline V gene specifies LGHNA as CDR1 and YSLEER as CDR2. Here the chain combines TRBV4-3 and TRBJ2-1, with the D segment identity uncertain. The sample was peripheral blood. The receptor was isolated from a woman aged 60-75 years who had recovered from COVID-19. The bases are TGCGCCAGCAGCCAAGAGTCTTACAATGAGCAGTTCTTC. It specifies CASSQESYNEQFF.